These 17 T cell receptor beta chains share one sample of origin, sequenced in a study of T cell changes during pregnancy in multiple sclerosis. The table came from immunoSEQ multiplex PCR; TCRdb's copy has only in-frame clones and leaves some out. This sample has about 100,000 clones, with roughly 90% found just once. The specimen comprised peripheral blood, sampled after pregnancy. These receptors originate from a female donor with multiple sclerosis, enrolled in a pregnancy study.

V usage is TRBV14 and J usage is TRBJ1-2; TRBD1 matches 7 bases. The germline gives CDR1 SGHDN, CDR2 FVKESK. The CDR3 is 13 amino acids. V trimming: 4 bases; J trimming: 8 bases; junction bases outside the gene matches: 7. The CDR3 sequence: CASSPTTGRGYTF. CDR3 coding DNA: TGTGCCAGCAGCCCCACGACAGGGCGAGGCTACACCTTC.

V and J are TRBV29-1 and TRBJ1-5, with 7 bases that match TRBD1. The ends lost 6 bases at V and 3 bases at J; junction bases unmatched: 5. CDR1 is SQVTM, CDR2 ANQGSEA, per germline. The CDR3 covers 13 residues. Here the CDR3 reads CSVQGGVNQPQHF. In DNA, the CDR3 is TGCAGCGTCCAGGGGGGAGTCAATCAGCCCCAGCATTTT.

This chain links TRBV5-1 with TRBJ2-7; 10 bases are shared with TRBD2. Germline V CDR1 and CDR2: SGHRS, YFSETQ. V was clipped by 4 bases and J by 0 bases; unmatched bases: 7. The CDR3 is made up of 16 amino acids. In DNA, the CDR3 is TGCGCCAGCAGCCCCGTTAGCGGGAGGAGCTCCTACGAGCAGTACTTC. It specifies CASSPVSGRSSYEQYF.

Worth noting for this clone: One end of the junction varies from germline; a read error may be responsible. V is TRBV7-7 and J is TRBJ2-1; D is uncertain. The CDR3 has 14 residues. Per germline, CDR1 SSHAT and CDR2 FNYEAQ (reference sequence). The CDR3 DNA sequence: TGTGCTAGCAGCTTAGCATCGGGTTACAATGAGCAGTTCTTC. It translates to CASSLASGYNEQFF. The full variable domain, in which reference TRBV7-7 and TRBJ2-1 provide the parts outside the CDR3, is GAGVSQSPRYKVTKRGQDVTLRCDPISSHATLYWYQQALGQGPEFLTYFNYEAQPDKSGLPSDRFSAERPEGSISTLTIQRTEQRDSAMYRCASSLASGYNEQFFGPGTRLTVL.

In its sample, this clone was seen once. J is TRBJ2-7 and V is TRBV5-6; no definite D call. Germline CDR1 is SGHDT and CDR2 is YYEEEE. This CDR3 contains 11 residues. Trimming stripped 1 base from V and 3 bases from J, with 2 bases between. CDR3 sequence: CASSLHYEQYF. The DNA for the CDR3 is TGTGCCAGCAGCTTGCACTACGAGCAGTACTTC. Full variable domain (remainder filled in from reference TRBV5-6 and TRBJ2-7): DAGVTQSPTHLIKTRGQQVTLRCSPKSGHDTVSWYQQALGQGPQFIFQYYEEEERQRGNFPDRFSGHQFPNYSSELNVNALLLGDSALYLCASSLHYEQYFGPGTRLTVT.

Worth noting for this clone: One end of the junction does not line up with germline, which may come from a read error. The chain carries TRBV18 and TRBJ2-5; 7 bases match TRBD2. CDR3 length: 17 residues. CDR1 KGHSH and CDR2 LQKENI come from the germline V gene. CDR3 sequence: CVSSPNTPRLARETQYF. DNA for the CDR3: TGTGTCAGCTCACCCAACACACCCAGACTAGCAAGGGAGACCCAGTACTTC.

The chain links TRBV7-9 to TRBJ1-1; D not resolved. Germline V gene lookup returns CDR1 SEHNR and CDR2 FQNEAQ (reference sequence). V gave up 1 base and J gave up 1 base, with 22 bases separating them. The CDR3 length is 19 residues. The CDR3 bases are TGTGCCAGCAGCTTAGTCAAGCTAACTACGTACGAAAAGAACACTGAAGCTTTCTTT. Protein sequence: CASSLVKLTTYEKNTEAFF.

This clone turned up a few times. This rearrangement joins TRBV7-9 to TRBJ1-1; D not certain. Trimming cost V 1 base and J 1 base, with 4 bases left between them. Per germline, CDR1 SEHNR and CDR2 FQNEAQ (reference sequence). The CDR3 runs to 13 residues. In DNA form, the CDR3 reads TGTGCCAGCAGCTTAGACAGGAACACTGAAGCTTTCTTT. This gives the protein CASSLDRNTEAFF. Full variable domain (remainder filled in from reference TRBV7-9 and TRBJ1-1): DTGVSQNPRHKITKRGQNVTFRCDPISEHNRLYWYRQTLGQGPEFLTYFQNEAQLEKSRLLSDRFSAERPKGSFSTLEIQRTEQGDSAMYLCASSLDRNTEAFFGQGTRLTVV.

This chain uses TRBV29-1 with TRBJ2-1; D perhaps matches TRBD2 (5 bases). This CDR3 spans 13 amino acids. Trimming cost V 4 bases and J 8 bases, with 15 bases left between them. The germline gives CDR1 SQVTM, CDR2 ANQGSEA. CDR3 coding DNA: TGCAGCGTTGCGGGCCTTTTGAGGGATGAGCAGTTCTTC. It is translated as CSVAGLLRDEQFF.

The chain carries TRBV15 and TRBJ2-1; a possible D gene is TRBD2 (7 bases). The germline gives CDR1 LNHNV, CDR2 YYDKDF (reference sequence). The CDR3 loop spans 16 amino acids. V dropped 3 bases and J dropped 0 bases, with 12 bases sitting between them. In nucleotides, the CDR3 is TGTGCCACCAGCAGGCGGGCGGGGGCCTCCTACAATGAGCAGTTCTTC. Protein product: CATSRRAGASYNEQFF. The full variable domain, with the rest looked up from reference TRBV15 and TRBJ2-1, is DAMVIQNPRYQVTQFGKPVTLSCSQTLNHNVMYWYQQKSSQAPKLLFHYYDKDFNNEADTPDNFQSRRPNTSFCFLDIRSPGLGDTAMYLCATSRRAGASYNEQFFGPGTRLTVL.

The CDR3 region has the DNA TGTGCCAGCAGTGAAGGTGGGACAGTTAATTCACCCCTCCACTTT. Amino acids: CASSEGGTVNSPLHF. J is TRBJ1-6 and V is TRBV2, with 7 bases matching TRBD1. The germline gives CDR1 SNHLY, CDR2 FYNNEI. Unmatched junction bases numbered 3, after V lost 1 base and J lost 6 bases. The CDR3 is 15 residues long.

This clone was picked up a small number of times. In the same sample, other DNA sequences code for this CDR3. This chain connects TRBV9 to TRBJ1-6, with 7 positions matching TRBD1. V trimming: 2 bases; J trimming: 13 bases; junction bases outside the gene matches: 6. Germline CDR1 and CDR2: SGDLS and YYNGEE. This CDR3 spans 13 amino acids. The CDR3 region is CASSVDRDSPLHF. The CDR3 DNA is TGTGCCAGCAGCGTTGACAGGGACTCGCCCCTCCACTTT.

DNA of the CDR3: TGTGCCAGCAGTACATCCCCAACCAGGAGGGATGAAGCTTTCTTT. This translates into CASSTSPTRRDEAFF. V is TRBV7-9 and J is TRBJ1-1; no clear D gene. The V end lost 6 bases, the J end lost 7 bases, and 21 bases lay between the germline ends. The CDR3 runs to 15 residues. Germline V lookup: CDR1 SEHNR, CDR2 FQNEAQ (reference sequence).

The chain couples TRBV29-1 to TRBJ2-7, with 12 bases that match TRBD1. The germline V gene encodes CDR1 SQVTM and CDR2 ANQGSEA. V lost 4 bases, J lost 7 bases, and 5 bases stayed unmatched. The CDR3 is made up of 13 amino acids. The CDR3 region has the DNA TGCAGCGTTGGGGACAGGGGGCTGTTGGAGCAGTACTTC. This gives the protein CSVGDRGLLEQYF.

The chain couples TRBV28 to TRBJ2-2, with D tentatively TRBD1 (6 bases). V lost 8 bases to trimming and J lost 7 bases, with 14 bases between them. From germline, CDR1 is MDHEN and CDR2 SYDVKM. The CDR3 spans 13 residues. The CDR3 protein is CASLQGLGGELFF. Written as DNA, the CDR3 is TGTGCCAGCCTTCAGGGGCTGGGCGGGGAGCTGTTTTTT.

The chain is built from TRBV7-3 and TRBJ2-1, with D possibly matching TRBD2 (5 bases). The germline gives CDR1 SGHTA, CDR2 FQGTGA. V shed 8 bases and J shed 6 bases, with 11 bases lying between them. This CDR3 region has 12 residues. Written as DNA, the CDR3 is TGTGCCAGCGGCCGGGGTCTCAATGAGCAGTTCTTC. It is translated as CASGRGLNEQFF.

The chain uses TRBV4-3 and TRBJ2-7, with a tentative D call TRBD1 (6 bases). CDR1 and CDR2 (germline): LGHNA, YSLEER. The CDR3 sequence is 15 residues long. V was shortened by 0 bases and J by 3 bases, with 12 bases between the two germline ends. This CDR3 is CASSQDQTGYYEQYF. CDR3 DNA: TGCGCCAGCAGCCAAGACCAGACAGGTTACTACGAGCAGTACTTC.